The 28 T cell receptor beta chains reported below all come from one sample, sequenced in a study of T cell responses to AZD1222 COVID-19 vaccine. Some clones are missing from TCRdb's copy, which holds only in-frame ones; the method was immunoSEQ multiplex PCR. The table records approximately 60,000 clones, roughly 84% of them present only once. This specimen was peripheral blood, taken on day 0 of AZD1222 vaccination. These receptors were taken from an adult in good health.

This chain connects TRBV25-1 to TRBJ2-2, with D possibly called TRBD1 or TRBD2 (5 bases each). Between the trimmed V and J ends, which lost 4 bases and 0 bases, there was a span of 6 bases. Germline values: CDR1 MGHDK, CDR2 SYGVNS. There are 14 residues in the CDR3. The CDR3 DNA is TGTGCCAGCAGTGTGGGGGCGAACACCGGGGAGCTGTTTTTT. Encoded protein: CASSVGANTGELFF.

This clone was seen a few times. Other nucleotide sequences from this sample produce the same CDR3. CDR3 bases: TGTGCCAGCAGGGGGACAGGCAATCAGCCCCAGCATTTT. Amino acid sequence: CASRGTGNQPQHF. The chain has TRBV12-3 or TRBV12-4 and TRBJ1-5, with 7 bases lining up with TRBD1. The V segment lost 6 bases and the J segment 2 bases; nucleotides outside the gene matches: 1. CDR3 size: 13 residues.

The chain carries TRBV19 and TRBJ1-5; D possibly corresponds to TRBD1 (5 bases). V gave up 4 bases and J gave up 1 base, with 14 bases separating them. The germline CDR1 and CDR2 sequences are LNHDA and SQIVND (reference sequence). The length of the CDR3 is 16 residues. CDR3 nucleotide sequence: TGTGCCAGTAGTAGGGGCTTTGGGGGGAGCAATCAGCCCCAGCATTTT. Translation: CASSRGFGGSNQPQHF.

In DNA form, the CDR3 reads TGTGCCAGCAGCTTGCTAGGGTCAGGGGGCGAATACGAGCAGTACTTC. It specifies CASSLLGSGGEYEQYF. V gene TRBV5-6 combines with J gene TRBJ2-7; 8 bases are a match to TRBD1. Germline CDR1 is SGHDT and CDR2 is YYEEEE. Trimming took 1 base from V and 4 from J; bases not matched to a gene: 10. The CDR3 runs to 16 residues.

This clone appeared a single time. This chain uses TRBV5-6 with TRBJ2-2, with 15 bases matching TRBD2. Germline values: CDR1 SGHDT, CDR2 YYEEEE. J gave up 3 bases and V 3 bases, and 6 bases lay outside the gene matches. The CDR3 loop spans 18 amino acids. CDR3 DNA sequence: TGTGCCAGCAGCTACGGACTAGCGGGGGGGGCCCACACCGGGGAGCTGTTTTTT. Translating gives CASSYGLAGGAHTGELFF. The complete variable domain, with remaining parts taken from reference TRBV5-6 and TRBJ2-2, reads DAGVTQSPTHLIKTRGQQVTLRCSPKSGHDTVSWYQQALGQGPQFIFQYYEEEERQRGNFPDRFSGHQFPNYSSELNVNALLLGDSALYLCASSYGLAGGAHTGELFFGEGSRLTVL.

This chain links TRBV12-3 or TRBV12-4 with TRBJ2-2, with D uncertain. The CDR3 contains 13 residues. V was pared by 6 bases and J by 3 bases, with 8 bases between. The CDR3 spells CASRTDYTGELFF. The CDR3 DNA reads as TGTGCCAGCAGGACGGATTACACCGGGGAGCTGTTTTTT.

This clone was observed a few times. The rearrangement joins TRBV3-1 (or the pseudogene TRBV3-2) to TRBJ1-1; the D is unclear. CDR1 LGHDT and CDR2 YNNKEL come from the germline V gene (reference sequence). V shed 6 bases and J shed 0 bases, with 11 bases lying between them. This CDR3 comprises 14 residues. CDR3 protein: CASSQDVMNTEAFF. CDR3 sequence (DNA): TGTGCCAGCAGTCAGGACGTTATGAACACTGAAGCTTTCTTT.

In this sample, this clone turned up once. The rearrangement links TRBV29-1 to TRBJ1-3; D gene unclear. The length of the CDR3 is 11 residues. Germline V gene lookup returns CDR1 SQVTM and CDR2 ANQGSEA. The V end was cut by 3 bases, the J end by 1 base, with 1 base between. The DNA for the CDR3 is TGCAGCGTTGAGTCTGGAAACACCATATATTTT. Protein sequence: CSVESGNTIYF.

The genes are TRBV20-1 and TRBJ2-5, with D possibly TRBD2 on 5 matching bases. Germline lookup yields CDR1 DFQATT and CDR2 SNEGSKA (reference sequence). The germline V and J ends were trimmed by 2 bases and 7 bases, with 8 bases remaining between them. This CDR3 contains 11 residues. CDR3 sequence (DNA): TGCAGTGCTAGATATGGAGGGACCCAGTACTTC. It yields the protein CSARYGGTQYF.

V gene TRBV4-2 combines with J gene TRBJ2-7, with TRBD2 identical over 16 bases. Germline CDR1 LGHNA, CDR2 YNFKEQ. The CDR3 sequence is 18 residues long. V lost 5 bases and J lost 0; bases outside the gene matches: 7. CDR3 sequence (DNA): TGTGCCAGCAGCTCTGACGGGACTAGCGGGGGGGTCTCCTACGAGCAGTACTTC. Its protein is CASSSDGTSGGVSYEQYF.

The genes are TRBV6-7 and TRBJ2-1; possible D gene TRBD2, 5 bases. TRBV6-7 is an ORF; its function is uncertain. CDR3 size: 18 residues. The V and J ends lost 1 base and 0 bases respectively, with 16 bases between them. The CDR3 here is CASSYYADSTDSYNEQFF. CDR3 nucleotide sequence: TGTGCCAGCAGTTACTATGCGGACTCGACGGACTCCTACAATGAGCAGTTCTTC.

This sequence joins TRBV15 and TRBJ1-4; D remains unclear. Germline loops: CDR1 LNHNV, CDR2 YYDKDF (reference sequence). CDR3 length: 15 residues. The V end lost 1 base, the J end lost 3 bases, and 9 bases lay between the germline ends. Here the CDR3 reads CATSRVPGSNEKLFF. The CDR3 DNA sequence: TGTGCCACCAGCAGAGTTCCGGGGTCTAATGAAAAACTGTTTTTT.

This sequence joins TRBV9 and TRBJ1-6; no reliable D call. This CDR3 spans 16 amino acids. CDR1 is SGDLS and CDR2 is YYNGEE in the germline V gene. Trimming removed 2 bases at V and 5 bases at J, with 14 bases between. The CDR3 sequence is CASSVGSRDHNSPLHF. The CDR3 DNA reads as TGTGCCAGCAGCGTCGGTTCTAGGGATCATAATTCACCCCTCCACTTT.

The chain couples TRBV9 to TRBJ2-1; D may be TRBD1 or TRBD2 (5 bases each). V was shortened by 5 bases and J by 1 base, with 16 bases between the two germline ends. The CDR3 covers 16 residues. Germline V gene data show CDR1 as SGDLS and CDR2 as YYNGEE. The CDR3 DNA sequence: TGTGCCAGCAGGGAACTGGGGGACCGTTCCTACAATGAGCAGTTCTTC. Its protein product is CASRELGDRSYNEQFF.

This chain links TRBV7-2 with TRBJ1-4; TRBD1 might be the D (6 bases). Germline loops: CDR1 SGHTA, CDR2 FQGNSA. The CDR3 is 15 amino acids. V lost 4 bases, J lost 4 bases, and 13 bases lay in between. CDR3 amino acids: CASSSGASHNEKLFF. The CDR3 DNA reads as TGTGCCAGCAGCTCGGGGGCCTCACATAATGAAAAACTGTTTTTT.

The chain links TRBV30 to TRBJ1-4; 7 bases are a match to TRBD1. The J segment lost 5 bases and the V segment lost 4 bases, leaving 10 bases of the junction unmatched. In germline, CDR1 is GTSNPN, CDR2 SVGIG (reference sequence). There are 15 residues in the CDR3. The CDR3 DNA sequence: TGTGCCTGGAACCTTGTGGGGACAGTAAATGAAAAACTGTTTTTT. This encodes CAWNLVGTVNEKLFF.

This clone was recorded a few times. The V and J genes are TRBV27 and TRBJ1-1; 7 bases fit TRBD1. V shed 2 bases and J 11 bases; nucleotides not matched to a gene: 11. The CDR3 loop spans 14 amino acids. Per germline, CDR1 MNHEY and CDR2 SMNVEV (reference sequence). This chain's CDR3 is CASSLQGVPQGAFF. The CDR3 DNA follows: TGTGCCAGCAGTTTACAGGGGGTGCCTCAAGGTGCTTTCTTT.

This clone was detected once. The gene calls are TRBV4-2 and TRBJ2-3, with D perhaps matching TRBD1 (6 bases). Germline CDR1 and CDR2: LGHNA and YNFKEQ. Trimming took off 0 bases at V and 4 bases at J, with 11 bases between the two ends. CDR3 length equals 15 residues. CDR3 protein: CASSQDGDNADTQYF. DNA of the CDR3: TGTGCCAGCAGCCAAGATGGGGACAACGCAGATACGCAGTATTTT.

The rearrangement uses TRBV11-2 and TRBJ1-5, with D possibly matching TRBD1 (6 bases). CDR1 and CDR2 from the germline V gene are SGHAT and FQNNGV. The CDR3 contains 16 residues. The V gene lost 2 bases and the J gene lost 1 base, with 12 bases spanning the gap. The CDR3 DNA reads TGTGCCAGCAGCTTATCAGGGGCCTGGAGCAATCAGCCCCAGCATTTT. Amino acid sequence: CASSLSGAWSNQPQHF.

The CDR3 spells CASSLVLGLGETQYF. The DNA for the CDR3 is TGTGCCAGCAGCTTAGTTTTGGGATTGGGAGAGACCCAGTACTTC. The chain links TRBV7-2 to TRBJ2-5; D is unclear. In germline, CDR1 is SGHTA, CDR2 FQGNSA. The CDR3 loop spans 15 amino acids. V dropped 1 base and J dropped 4 bases, with 13 bases sitting between them.

The chain has TRBV5-1 and TRBJ2-3; 13 nucleotides match TRBD2. CDR1 is SGHRS and CDR2 is YFSETQ in the germline V gene. CDR3 length equals 14 residues. Trimming took 5 bases from V and 3 from J; bases not matched to a gene: 0. The CDR3 DNA sequence: TGCGCCAGCAGACTAGCGGGGGGGACAGATACGCAGTATTTT. Its protein is CASRLAGGTDTQYF.

This clone was observed once. CDR3 protein: CASSPGTGAYEQYF. CDR3 DNA: TGCGCCAGCAGCCCCGGGACAGGGGCCTACGAGCAGTACTTC. This chain joins TRBV5-1 and TRBJ2-7; TRBD1 agrees at 10 bases. CDR1 is SGHRS and CDR2 is YFSETQ in the germline V gene. There are 14 residues in the CDR3. V was clipped by 4 bases and J by 2 bases; unmatched bases: 3.

The chain links TRBV19 to TRBJ1-6; a possible D gene is TRBD1 (5 bases). The CDR3 covers 16 residues. Trimming took 3 bases from V and 4 from J, leaving 13 bases between them. Germline CDR1 and CDR2: LNHDA and SQIVND (reference sequence). The CDR3 DNA reads TGTGCCAGTAGTATGGGGATTGGGGGGTATAATTCACCCCTCCACTTT. As protein: CASSMGIGGYNSPLHF.

This chain connects TRBV15 to TRBJ2-5; tentatively, D is TRBD1 or TRBD2 (5 bases each). This CDR3 has 14 residues. In germline, CDR1 is LNHNV, CDR2 YYDKDF (reference sequence). Trimming removed 3 bases from V and 4 bases from J, with 12 bases in between. The CDR3 sequence is CATSSRTGRETQYF. CDR3 DNA: TGTGCCACCAGCAGTCGCACGGGGCGAGAGACCCAGTACTTC. Based on the CDR3 plus reference TRBV15 and TRBJ2-5, the full variable domain is DAMVIQNPRYQVTQFGKPVTLSCSQTLNHNVMYWYQQKSSQAPKLLFHYYDKDFNNEADTPDNFQSRRPNTSFCFLDIRSPGLGDTAMYLCATSSRTGRETQYFGPGTRLLVL.

The CDR3 region is CAFSGVTDTQYF. CDR3 DNA sequence: TGTGCCTTTAGCGGAGTCACAGATACGCAGTATTTT. The chain uses TRBV30 and TRBJ2-3, with D perhaps TRBD2 (6 bases). V lost 7 bases, J lost 2 bases, and 10 bases lay in between. The CDR3 has 12 residues. Germline CDR1 GTSNPN, CDR2 SVGIG (reference sequence).

This chain uses TRBV7-6 with TRBJ2-3; tentative D call: TRBD2 (6 bases). The CDR3 contains 16 residues. The V and J ends lost 3 bases and 2 bases respectively, with 15 bases between them. Germline V gene sequence: CDR1 SGHVS, CDR2 FNYEAQ. CDR3 coding DNA: TGTGCCAGCAGCTTGGTCCCGGGAGCGGCCACAGATACGCAGTATTTT. Its translation is CASSLVPGAATDTQYF.

The CDR3 nucleotides read TGTGCCAGCTCCGGGGGCGCATACTACGAGCAGTACTTC. It specifies CASSGGAYYEQYF. V usage is TRBV18 and J usage is TRBJ2-7; D is perhaps TRBD1 or TRBD2 (6 bases each). The V and J ends lost 6 bases and 3 bases respectively, with 12 bases between them. This CDR3 has 13 residues. Germline-derived CDR1 and CDR2 are KGHSH and LQKENI.

The chain has TRBV27 and TRBJ1-1; 7 bases align to TRBD1. From germline, CDR1 is MNHEY and CDR2 SMNVEV (reference sequence). The CDR3 runs to 14 residues. Trimming removed 8 bases from V and 3 bases from J; junction bases left unmatched: 9. The CDR3 protein is CASYPETGYTEAFF. For the CDR3, the DNA is TGTGCCAGCTACCCGGAGACAGGGTACACTGAAGCTTTCTTT.